The 12 T cell receptor beta chains below all came from one sample that was sequenced in a study of glioma-infiltrating T cells. Amplification of TCR alpha and beta CDR3 regions from RNA used iRepertoire nested multiplex PCR. TCRdb ran MiXCR on the multiplex PCR reads and lists one entry per CDR3 protein. The table includes about 140,000 distinct CDR3 sequences, roughly 43% detected once. Sequences were obtained from glioma tissue, nonneoplastic brain tissue, or PBMCs (not recorded which). These TCRs come from a human donor with low-grade glioma or glioblastoma, undergoing nonglioma brain surgery, or in good health (not recorded which).

The chain couples TRBV29-1 to TRBJ2-3; 11 nucleotides align to TRBD1. The CDR3 has 14 amino acids. V shed 4 bases and J 3 bases; nucleotides not matched to a gene: 3. Germline CDR1 reads SQVTM; CDR2 reads ANQGSEA. Written as DNA, the CDR3 is TGCAGCGTTGGGACAGGGGGCGCGACAGATACGCAGTATTTT. This codes for CSVGTGGATDTQYF.

This chain uses TRBV27 with TRBJ2-5; maybe TRBD2 (5 bases). The germline V gene has CDR1 MNHEY and CDR2 SMNVEV (reference sequence). The CDR3 is 13 residues long. Trimming stripped 7 bases from V and 3 bases from J, with 12 bases between. CDR3 sequence reads: CASKRQAEETQYF. CDR3 nucleotides: TGTGCCAGCAAGCGGCAGGCGGAAGAGACCCAGTACTTC.

Ten or more counts support this clonotype. This chain uses TRBV6-1 with TRBJ2-1; 8 bases map to TRBD2. CDR1 is MNHNS and CDR2 is SASEGT in the germline V gene. This CDR3 has 11 residues. V shed 11 bases, J shed 9 bases, and the junction held 6 bases outside the gene matches. DNA of the CDR3: TGTGCCTCCGGGGGGGCGGCTGAGCAGTTCTTC. Translating gives CASGGAAEQFF.

The CDR3 reads CASSPMGLETDTQYF. The CDR3 region has the DNA TGTGCCAGCAGCCCCATGGGACTAGAAACAGATACGCAGTATTTT. The chain recombines TRBV7-3 with TRBJ2-3; 8 nucleotides match TRBD2. The trim removed 5 bases at V and 3 bases at J, leaving 7 bases unmatched. This CDR3 has 15 amino acids. CDR1 is SGHTA and CDR2 is FQGTGA in the germline V gene.

The chain employs TRBV19 and TRBJ2-7; D gene uncertain. The CDR3 runs 14 residues. Trimming took off 5 bases at V and 2 bases at J, with 13 bases between the two ends. Germline-derived CDR1 and CDR2 are LNHDA and SQIVND (reference sequence). CDR3 in amino acids: CASSPQTSTYEQYF. As DNA, the CDR3 is TGTGCCAGTAGTCCACAAACCTCTACCTACGAGCAGTACTTC.

The gene calls are TRBV2 and TRBJ2-1, with no clear D. Germline values: CDR1 SNHLY, CDR2 FYNNEI. V was shortened by 7 bases and J by 8 bases, with 18 bases between the two germline ends. This CDR3 is built from 14 residues. The CDR3 loop is CASTLLGRLDEQFF. The CDR3 DNA reads TGTGCCAGCACCCTCCTCGGGCGGTTGGATGAGCAGTTCTTC.

The V gene is TRBV20-1, the J gene TRBJ2-2; D is undetermined. Germline lookup yields CDR1 DFQATT and CDR2 SNEGSKA (reference sequence). The V gene lost 0 bases and the J gene lost 3 bases, with 14 bases spanning the gap. This CDR3 region has 16 residues. This chain's CDR3 is CSARDSGRRDTGELFF. CDR3 nucleotide sequence: TGCAGTGCTAGAGATTCGGGCAGACGAGACACCGGGGAGCTGTTTTTT.

The CDR3 loop reads CASSSDRGTYNEQFF. In DNA, the CDR3 is TGTGCCAGCAGCTCGGACAGGGGGACCTACAATGAGCAGTTCTTC. This rearrangement joins TRBV7-2 to TRBJ2-1, with 10 nucleotides matching TRBD1. V was pared by 4 bases and J by 2 bases, with 2 bases of the junction left unmatched. This CDR3 has 15 residues. Germline CDR1 reads SGHTA; CDR2 reads FQGNSA.

This clonotype was observed once. The conserved final phenylalanine or tryptophan is absent from the CDR3, which likely points to a read error. The chain combines TRBV24-1 with TRBJ2-7; D remains unclear. Germline V lookup: CDR1 KGHDR, CDR2 SFDVKD. CDR3 size: 11 residues. V was cut by 8 bases and J by 7 bases, with 11 bases left in between. In DNA, the CDR3 is TGTGCCACCACAGTTTTTGGGGAGCAGTACTCC. The encoded protein is CATTVFGEQYS.

The V and J genes are TRBV7-6 and TRBJ2-7, with D perhaps TRBD1 (5 bases). The ends were cut back, 5 bases at V and 5 bases at J, with 16 bases in the middle. The CDR3 spans 14 residues. Germline CDR1 reads SGHVS; CDR2 reads FNYEAQ. CDR3 protein: CASSPSGISHEQYF. The CDR3 region has the DNA TGTGCCAGCAGCCCGTCAGGGATTTCCCACGAGCAGTACTTC.

In this sample, this clonotype turned up a few times. The chain is built from TRBV19 and TRBJ1-5; no firm D call. The CDR3 has 15 residues. V lost 9 bases to trimming and J lost 0 bases, with 15 bases between them. Germline values: CDR1 LNHDA, CDR2 SQIVND (reference sequence). The CDR3 DNA is TGTGCCAGCGGGAGTACTGCTTATAGCAATCAGCCCCAGCATTTT. Residues: CASGSTAYSNQPQHF. The full variable domain, its missing parts supplied by reference TRBV19 and TRBJ1-5, is DGGITQSPKYLFRKEGQNVTLSCEQNLNHDAMYWYRQDPGQGLRLIYYSQIVNDFQKGDIAEGYSVSREKKESFPLTVTSAQKNPTAFYLCASGSTAYSNQPQHFGDGTRLSIL.

The chain links TRBV6-5 to TRBJ1-1, with TRBD1 as a possible D gene (5 bases). The CDR3 totals 12 residues. Germline V gene lookup returns CDR1 MNHEY and CDR2 SVGAGI. Trimming cost V 2 bases and J 11 bases, with 12 bases left between them. CDR3 bases: TGTGCCAGCAGTTACCCCCCGGGGACGGCTTTCTTT. Its translation is CASSYPPGTAFF.